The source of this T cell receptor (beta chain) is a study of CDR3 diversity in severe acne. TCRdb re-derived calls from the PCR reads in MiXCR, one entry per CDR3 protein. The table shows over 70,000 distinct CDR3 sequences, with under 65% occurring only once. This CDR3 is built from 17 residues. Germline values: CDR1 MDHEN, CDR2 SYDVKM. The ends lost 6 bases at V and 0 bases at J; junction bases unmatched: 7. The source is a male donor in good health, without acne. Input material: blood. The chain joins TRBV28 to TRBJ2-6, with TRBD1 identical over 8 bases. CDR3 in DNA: TGTGCCAGCAGCTCCGGGACAGGAGACTCTGGGGCCAACGTCCTGACTTTC. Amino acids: CASSSGTGDSGANVLTF.